The 5 T cell receptor beta chains listed next were all sequenced from one sample in a study of cytotoxic CD8 clonotypes in ibrutinib-treated CLL. Measured with immunoSEQ multiplex PCR; TCRdb has only the in-frame clones, and not every one. Here the sample spans 250,000 to 350,000 clones, 65% to 85% being singletons. The input for sequencing was PBMCs, taken at disease progression, from a patient treated with ibrutinib. The receptors come from a human donor with chronic lymphocytic leukemia.

This chain uses TRBV4-1 with TRBJ1-2; 9 bases are a match to TRBD1. The germline CDR1 and CDR2 sequences are MGHRA and YSYEKL. The CDR3 is 14 residues long. J was trimmed by 8 bases and V by 2 bases; bases with no gene match: 6. The CDR3 DNA sequence: TGCGCCAGCAGCCAACCGGGACAGGGTCACGGCTACACCTTC. Its protein is CASSQPGQGHGYTF.

The chain has TRBV2 and TRBJ2-2; a possible D gene is TRBD1 (6 bases). Germline CDR1 reads SNHLY; CDR2 reads FYNNEI. The V and J ends lost 4 bases and 1 base respectively, with 10 bases between them. The CDR3 spans 15 residues. The CDR3 bases are TGTGCCAGCAGTGCCTTACAGGGGAACACCGGGGAGCTGTTTTTT. Its protein is CASSALQGNTGELFF.

In its sample, this clone ranks as medium-sized. The J gene is TRBJ2-7, the V gene TRBV10-3; D unclear. This CDR3 is built from 14 residues. Germline CDR1 is ENHRY and CDR2 is SYGVKD. The ends were cut back, 4 bases at V and 2 bases at J, with 12 bases in the middle. The CDR3 loop reads CAISVGGIPYEQYF. The CDR3 bases are TGTGCCATCAGTGTTGGTGGAATCCCCTACGAGCAGTACTTC.

V and J are TRBV5-1 and TRBJ1-3; the D is unclear. The V end lost 0 bases, the J end lost 0 bases, and 13 bases lay between the germline ends. Germline CDR1 SGHRS, CDR2 YFSETQ. This CDR3 is built from 17 residues. CDR3 bases: TGCGCCAGCAGCTTGGGGCTGACACCGAACTCTGGAAACACCATATATTTT. It codes for CASSLGLTPNSGNTIYF.

The CDR3 region has the DNA TGTGCCAGCAGCGTAGGCGGAGTAGTGTCCAAAAACATTCAGTACTTC. It is translated as CASSVGGVVSKNIQYF. This sequence joins TRBV9 and TRBJ2-4, with no clear D. V lost 0 bases, J lost 2 bases, and 12 bases lay in between. Looked up from germline, CDR1 is SGDLS and CDR2 is YYNGEE. The CDR3 length is 16 residues.